These T cell receptor beta chains were read from a single sample in a study of T cells in localized non-small cell lung cancer. Clones were read by immunoSEQ multiplex PCR, and TCRdb kept only the in-frame ones, dropping some. The sample has 5,000 to 6,500 clones, approximately 40% seen once. The input for sequencing was lung tumor tissue, taken before any cancer treatment. The source of these receptors is a woman aged 35 to 70 with stage II squamous cell lung carcinoma. Each CDR3 is given without its conserved first and last residue.

j_call v_call cdr3_aa
TRBJ1-1 TRBV11-3 ASSLVQDRGEAF
TRBJ2-2 TRBV19 ASSTGQGGGITGELF
TRBJ2-4 TRBV6-8 ASTNGGSKNIQY
TRBJ2-1 TRBV11-3 ASSQGSGGADEQF
TRBJ1-2 TRBV9 ASSRTGGANYGYT
TRBJ2-2 TRBV28 ASSLISNTGELF
TRBJ2-2 TRBV29-1 SATPMVGGQELF
TRBJ2-7 TRBV9 ASSEQDYYEQY
TRBJ1-1 TRBV5-1 ASSRVLGQGRTEAF
TRBJ2-7 TRBV12-5 APGEDHEQY
TRBJ2-3 TRBV10-2 ASSPSQRDTQY
TRBJ1-1 TRBV18 ASSPDGSEAF
TRBJ2-3 TRBV6-8 ASSPSGRGTDTQY
TRBJ2-7 TRBV29-1 SVRQGAYEQY
TRBJ2-1 TRBV28 ASNIPGLANEQF
TRBJ1-6 TRBV6-8 ASSSPGERSPLH
TRBJ2-2 TRBV10-2 ASSEMTGALGGELF
TRBJ1-1 TRBV19 ASRVQTEAF
TRBJ1-5 TRBV30 AWSNGQPQH